The entry below gives a single TCR beta chain sequence along with its context. Its antigen has not been determined. Per-base qualities were not stored, and no clone one base away is much larger. This entry is derived from a study of blood T cell repertoires in COVID-19 (dated by TCRdb to the early 2020s). Study-level background: Collaborator samples came from the United States, Italy and Spain and covered acute and convalescent phases of COVID-19. Sample metadata almost always included a de-identified subject ID, COVID-19 status, age in years and sex. The material from the prospective study consisted of cDNA or gDNA derived from T cells, B-cell-depleted T cells, or PBMCs. Samples came from the ongoing ImmuneRACE study (first 160 participants) plus 1,254 subjects from 6 global collaborators. The dataset comprised deeply sampled blood TCRbeta repertoires from subjects exposed to, actively infected with, or recovered from COVID-19. The repertoires were released in a freely available public database intended as a resource for research on the immune response to SARS-CoV-2. Where available, HLA class I and class II types were taken from metadata supplied by the sample provider and were not determined by assay-based typing. General findings and caveats noted by the study authors: The quantity of clinical and demographic metadata differed by source and by participant and was supplied without curation.

TCRbeta CDR3 regions were amplified from genomic DNA by means of the immunoSEQ Assay, a bias-controlled multiplex PCR. On the study's bioinformatics: Nucleated cell counts per sample were estimated from amplification of reference gene primers within the assay. To quantify the absolute abundance of each unique TCRbeta CDR3 rearrangement, sequence reads were collapsed and filtered. For each sample, productive Simpson clonality was calculated as the square root of Simpson's diversity index over productive rearrangements. The clones in this table, taken by TCRdb from immuneACCESS, are in-frame only. Not every clone is retained; where verified, under half of the shortfall comes from an unresolved V gene, and the cause of the rest is unknown. From that table come the V and J calls and clone size; the DNA was used to work out D and trimming. The sample table shows 300,000 to 350,000 clones, and about 92% are seen once. The ten largest account for about 3.9% of the sample.

One collaborating source in Seattle enrolled patients during active infection and followed them longitudinally through the course of disease. The collaborating institutions used their own protocols to collect whole blood in K2EDTA tubes. For TCRbeta analysis, collaborator samples were shipped as frozen whole blood, as isolated PBMCs, or as DNA extracted from either sample type. The germline V gene sets CDR1 to MGHRA and CDR2 to YSYEKL. The CDR3, from cysteine to phenylalanine, totals 15 residues. The read is trimmed to its CDR3 DNA, 45 bases read in frame from base 1. V and J are truncated by 4 bases and 6 bases respectively, leaving an intervening sequence of 16 bases.

Sequenced sample: peripheral blood. The sequence joins TRBV4-1 to TRBJ2-1, with the D gene not clear enough to name. This clonotype was sampled from a woman aged 60-75 years with COVID-19, enrolled during active disease. The CDR3 in this case is CASSLPSQNSNEQFF. The nucleotides are TGCGCCAGCAGCCTCCCCTCCCAAAACAGCAATGAGCAGTTCTTC.